This TCR beta chain emerged from a study of blood T cell repertoires in COVID-19. Turning to the study itself: Acute and convalescent COVID-19 specimens originated in the United States, Italy and Spain.

Germline V gene data show CDR1 as SNHLY and CDR2 as FYNNEI. V was pared by 4 bases and J by 5 bases, with 6 bases of the junction left unmatched. This CDR3 is built from 15 residues. Allocation to cohorts depended on clinical history reported by the participants. Method: immunoSEQ multiplex PCR; TCRdb's copy keeps in-frame clones and lacks some. Found here are about 200,000 clones, 75% to 90% of them singletons; the top ten hold 2% to 2.5%. This rearrangement joins TRBV2 to TRBJ2-5, with 11 positions matching TRBD1. The sequence was obtained from a woman between 35 and 50 years old with acute COVID-19. The source material was PBMCs or T cells enriched from blood (not recorded which). The CDR3 region is CASSGGTGGWETQYF. For the CDR3, the DNA is TGTGCCAGCAGTGGGGGGACAGGGGGTTGGGAGACCCAGTACTTC.